This paragraph covers one T cell receptor beta chain sequence. Its cognate antigen has yet to be identified. Within one base of it there is no much larger clone, and no base qualities were kept. The time point label for this specimen denotes: week 11, during vaccination. Each vaccine dose, consisting of 300 ug of a 20-mer mutant IDH1 peptide in Montanide, was administered subcutaneously with topical imiquimod. Newly diagnosed WHO grade 3 or 4 IDH1-mutant astrocytomas showing loss of nuclear ATRX were present in the donors. The samples were drawn from NOA16, a multicentre, single-arm, open-label phase I trial in Germany that tested a mutant IDH1 peptide vaccine in humans for the first time. Genomic DNA for TCRB sequencing was extracted from EDTA blood using the DNeasy Blood and Tissue Kit. The library was made by the immunoSEQ multiplex PCR assay. Rearranged TCR beta chain sequences were amplified with the hsTCRB Kit following the manufacturer's protocol. TCRB libraries were sequenced on an Illumina MiSeq. Per the authors' processing: The proprietary platform of the kit vendor was used for demultiplexing, trimming and gene mapping. The clones in this table, taken by TCRdb from immuneACCESS, are in-frame only. Not every clone is retained; where verified, under half of the shortfall comes from an unresolved V gene, and the cause of the rest is unknown. V and J calls and clone size come straight from that table; D and trimming were deduced from the DNA. The table for this sample lists roughly 48,000 clones; over 75% of them were counted only once. Of the sample, under 2.5% falls within the top ten clones.

V and J lose 6 bases and 1 base, and a span of 10 bases separates them. CDR1 and CDR2 (MNHEY, SMNVEV) derive from the germline V gene (reference sequence). From its cysteine to its phenylalanine, the CDR3 spans 14 amino acids. Only CDR3 DNA is held: 42 bases, read in frame from base 1. The sample originates from a study of a mutant IDH1 vaccine in newly diagnosed glioma (dated by TCRdb to the early 2020s). Notes on the research overall: Eight vaccinations were administered to patients in weeks 1, 3, 5, 7, 11, 15, 19 and 23, corresponding to visits V03 through V10. Six visits were used for peripheral blood collection: V03 (baseline), V05, V07, V10, V12 and V13. Of the 25 to 35 treated patients, around 60% were male and about 40% were female, and a mean age of approximately 40 years was recorded. Vaccination started 4-6 weeks after radiotherapy alone, or was given together with temozolomide cycles in the groups whose treatment included chemotherapy. Prior to enrollment, patients had been given standard therapy consisting of radiotherapy alone, temozolomide alone, or radiochemotherapy with temozolomide, with the combination given to most patients. Longitudinal TCRB deep sequencing was performed for about two dozen treated patients wherever samples were available for exploratory analyses. Overall results and qualifications from the work: Immune responses induced by the vaccine were seen in about 93% of patients across multiple MHC alleles. Changes in the top peripheral T cell clonotypes picked up by TCRB sequencing did not appear to be linked to pseudoprogression. PBMC samples for TCRB deep sequencing were selected based on availability. According to the authors, sample limitations meant that analyses of patient blood samples could not be reproduced.

The material was PBMCs, obtained from a glioma patient whose treatment included an IDH1 peptide vaccine. This clonotype was sampled from a man aged 45-65 years with glioma. The chain is made from TRBV27 and TRBJ1-5, with the D segment identity uncertain. The bases read TGTGCCAGCAGCCAGATCGGCAGCAATCAGCCCCAGCATTTT. It encodes CASSQIGSNQPQHF.